The clone carrying this T cell receptor (beta chain) was counted a few times. The entry originates in a study of T-cell reconstitution after alpha-beta-depleted transplantation in children. Preparation of the TCRbeta library used unique molecular identifiers. TCRdb reanalysed the PCR reads using MiXCR and keeps one entry per CDR3 protein. Of about 200,000 distinct CDR3 sequences listed, about 15% were seen once; the top ten hold about 13%. V shed 5 bases and J 2 bases; nucleotides not matched to a gene: 20. The V gene's germline CDR1 is SGHAT and CDR2 FQDESV (reference sequence). The CDR3 covers 21 residues.

The source material was PBMCs from the stem cell graft donor, sampled from the stem cell graft. This clonotype was sampled from a human donor who donated a stem cell graft to a child with acute lymphoblastic leukemia. This rearrangement joins TRBV11-1 to TRBJ2-3; TRBD2 matches at 12 bases. CDR3: CASSGDSTGTSGQRYTDTQYF. The CDR3 DNA follows: TGTGCCAGCAGCGGAGACTCCACCGGGACTAGCGGGCAACGATACACAGATACGCAGTATTTT.